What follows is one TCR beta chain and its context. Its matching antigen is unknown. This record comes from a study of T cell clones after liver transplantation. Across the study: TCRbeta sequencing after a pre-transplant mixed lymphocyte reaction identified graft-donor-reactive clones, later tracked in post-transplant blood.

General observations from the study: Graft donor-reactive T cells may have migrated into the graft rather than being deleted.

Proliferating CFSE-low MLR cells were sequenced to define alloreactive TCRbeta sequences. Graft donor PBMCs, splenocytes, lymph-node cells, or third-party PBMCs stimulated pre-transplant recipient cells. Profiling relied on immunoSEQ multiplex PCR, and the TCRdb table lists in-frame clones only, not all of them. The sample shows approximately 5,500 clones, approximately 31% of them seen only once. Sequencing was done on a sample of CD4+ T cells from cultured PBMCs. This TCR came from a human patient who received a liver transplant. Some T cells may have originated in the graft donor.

This chain's CDR3 is CATRVDRGFYNEQFF. The CDR3 region has the DNA TGTGCCACCAGGGTCGACAGGGGTTTCTACAATGAGCAGTTCTTC. The chain joins TRBV15 to TRBJ2-1; 8 bases match TRBD1. CDR1 is LNHNV, CDR2 YYDKDF, per germline (reference sequence). This CDR3 spans 15 amino acids. V lost 6 bases, J lost 3 bases, and 7 bases stayed unmatched.